This T cell receptor beta chain was sequenced during a study of T cell repertoires in aging, cancer and after chemotherapy. Amplification of TCR beta used genomic DNA extracted from peripheral blood. Multiplex touch-down PCR with TRB-A/B primers amplified rearranged V-D-J TRB sequences. MiXCR was run by TCRdb on the multiplex PCR reads, yielding one entry per CDR3 protein. The profile covers under 7,000 distinct CDR3 sequences, with under 25% appearing a single time and roughly 2.5% taken by the ten largest. V lost 6 bases, J lost 4 bases, and 7 bases lay in between. CDR3 length equals 11 residues. Looked up from germline, CDR1 is MDHEN and CDR2 is SYDVKM.

Sequences were obtained from blood. V is TRBV28 and J is TRBJ2-7; unclear D gene. The sequence was obtained from a human donor with a blood cancer. For the CDR3, the DNA is TGTGCCAGCAGCGCTTGGTACGAGCAGTACTTC. Translating it yields CASSAWYEQYF.